Below are 15 T cell receptor beta chains sequenced from a single sample in a study of Ad26.COV2.S vaccination and SARS-CoV-2 variants. Sequenced by immunoSEQ multiplex PCR; TCRdb stores in-frame clones only, minus some. The sample contains around 400,000 clones, 90% of which appear only once. Treatment here: approximately 18 received Ad26.COV2.S at low or high dose, single or two shots; several received placebo; per-sample allocation not given. All samples were drawn on day 63, counting from the first vaccine or placebo injection. This specimen consisted of peripheral blood, obtained in a trial of Ad26.COV2.S vaccine versus placebo. The receptors stem from a person aged 18 to 59 who received the Ad26.COV2.S COVID-19 vaccine or a placebo.

The DNA of the CDR3 is TGTGCCAGCAGCCAAGTCCGACCTAGCGGGAGTAAGCAGTTCTTC. Its protein product is CASSQVRPSGSKQFF. The chain combines TRBV14 with TRBJ2-1, with TRBD2 matching 10 bases. The CDR3 is made up of 15 amino acids. Per the germline V gene, CDR1 is SGHDN and CDR2 is FVKESK. Trimming took 1 base from V and 11 from J; bases not matched to a gene: 8. Looking up the rest from reference TRBV14 and TRBJ2-1 gives the full variable domain: EAGVTQFPSHSVIEKGQTVTLRCDPISGHDNLYWYRRVMGKEIKFLLHFVKESKQDESGMPNNRFLAERTGGTYSTLKVQPAELEDSGVYFCASSQVRPSGSKQFFGPGTRLTVL.

This clone was recorded a few times. This chain joins TRBV7-2 and TRBJ2-7; 9 nucleotides line up with TRBD2. Germline values: CDR1 SGHTA, CDR2 FQGNSA. Trimming took 1 base from V and 3 from J; bases not matched to a gene: 1. The CDR3 runs to 14 residues. This CDR3 reads CASSLGLAVYEQYF. DNA of the CDR3: TGTGCCAGCAGCTTAGGACTAGCGGTCTACGAGCAGTACTTC.

The J gene is TRBJ1-1, the V gene TRBV6-5; D is ambiguous. The CDR3 covers 12 residues. V lost 2 bases, J lost 12 bases, and 13 bases lay in between. CDR1 and CDR2 from the germline V gene are MNHEY and SVGAGI. The CDR3 nucleotides are TGTGCCAGCAGTTACAGAAATGTGGCAACTTTCTTT. It specifies CASSYRNVATFF.

In nucleotides, the CDR3 is TGTGCCAGCAGCTTCGGACTAGCGTTTTCCTACGAGCAGTACTTC. Protein: CASSFGLAFSYEQYF. The chain employs TRBV7-2 and TRBJ2-7, with TRBD2 identical over 9 bases. The CDR3 contains 15 residues. Trimming removed 3 bases from V and 1 base from J; junction bases left unmatched: 4. The germline gives CDR1 SGHTA, CDR2 FQGNSA. The entire variable domain, with the rest obtained from reference TRBV7-2 and TRBJ2-7, is as follows: GAGVSQSPSNKVTEKGKDVELRCDPISGHTALYWYRQSLGQGLEFLIYFQGNSAPDKSGLPSDRFSAERTGGSVSTLTIQRTQQEDSAVYLCASSFGLAFSYEQYFGPGTRLTVT.

The chain has TRBV6-5 and TRBJ2-1; TRBD1 might be the D (5 bases). Trimming left V 7 bases short and J 6 bases short, with 13 bases between. Germline CDR1 and CDR2: MNHEY and SVGAGI. The CDR3 is 13 residues long. In DNA form, the CDR3 reads TGTGCCAGCAATTATATACAGGTCAATGAGCAGTTCTTC. Protein sequence: CASNYIQVNEQFF.

This clone was seen just once. The V and J genes are TRBV30 and TRBJ2-1, with 8 bases aligning to TRBD2. CDR3 length equals 12 residues. Unmatched junction bases numbered 3, after V lost 5 bases and J lost 6 bases. Germline V gene sequence: CDR1 GTSNPN, CDR2 SVGIG (reference sequence). As DNA, the CDR3 is TGTGCCTGGGGACTAGCCTCCAATGAGCAGTTCTTC. This translates into CAWGLASNEQFF. Based on the CDR3 plus reference TRBV30 and TRBJ2-1, the full variable domain is SQTIHQWPATLVQPVGSPLSLECTVEGTSNPNLYWYRQAAGRGLQLLFYSVGIGQISSEVPQNLSASRPQDRQFILSSKKLLLSDSGFYLCAWGLASNEQFFGPGTRLTVL.

This clone has only one observation. Other DNA sequences of this sample code for an identical CDR3. The rearrangement links TRBV5-4 to TRBJ2-7; no reliable D call. Trimming removed 0 bases from V and 4 bases from J, with 5 bases in between. This CDR3 region has 12 residues. CDR1 and CDR2 (germline): SGHNT, YYREEE (reference sequence). The CDR3 here is CASSLGGYEQYF. CDR3 nucleotide sequence: TGTGCCAGCAGCTTGGGTGGGTACGAGCAGTACTTC.

The chain has TRBV24-1 and TRBJ2-1, with D uncertain. Germline V gene data show CDR1 as KGHDR and CDR2 as SFDVKD. Trimming removed 0 bases at V and 8 bases at J, with 7 bases between. This CDR3 is 13 amino acids long. CDR3 in DNA: TGTGCCACCAGTGATTTGAAGTGGGATGAGCAGTTCTTC. This encodes CATSDLKWDEQFF.

The chain has TRBV6-2 or TRBV6-3 and TRBJ2-5; 12 bases agree with TRBD2. CDR1 and CDR2 (germline): MNHEY, SVGEGT. CDR3 length: 17 amino acids. Trimming cost V 2 bases and J 3 bases; bases outside gene matches: 7. This CDR3 is CASSYLGTSGFEETQYF. The CDR3 DNA is TGTGCCAGCAGTTACCTAGGGACTAGCGGGTTCGAAGAGACCCAGTACTTC.

V usage is TRBV28 and J usage is TRBJ2-1, with TRBD1 matching over 9 bases. The germline V gene has CDR1 MDHEN and CDR2 SYDVKM. V was clipped by 2 bases and J by 7 bases; unmatched bases: 6. The CDR3 is 15 residues long. The CDR3 is CASSLRDRDSNEQFF. Written as DNA, the CDR3 is TGTGCCAGCAGTTTAAGGGACAGGGACTCTAATGAGCAGTTCTTC.

As to this clone: At one of its ends the junction is not consistent with the germline gene, which may arise from a read error. The gene calls are TRBV5-4 and TRBJ2-1; a possible D gene is TRBD2 (6 bases). This CDR3 spans 11 amino acids. From germline, CDR1 is SGHNT and CDR2 YYREEE (reference sequence). As DNA, the CDR3 is TGTGCCAGCAGCCGCGGGACTTCTCCACTCTTC. Its protein is CASSRGTSPLF.

The chain links TRBV5-4 to TRBJ2-1, with 10 bases lining up with TRBD2. CDR3 length equals 16 residues. Per the germline V gene, CDR1 is SGHNT and CDR2 is YYREEE (reference sequence). The ends lost 2 bases at V and 2 bases at J; junction bases unmatched: 4. In DNA, the CDR3 is TGTGCCAGCAGCTTCCTAGCGGGAGCTACCTACAATGAGCAGTTCTTC. This translates into CASSFLAGATYNEQFF. Using reference TRBV5-4 and TRBJ2-1 for the parts outside the CDR3, the full variable domain is ETGVTQSPTHLIKTRGQQVTLRCSSQSGHNTVSWYQQALGQGPQFIFQYYREEENGRGNFPPRFSGLQFPNYSSELNVNALELDDSALYLCASSFLAGATYNEQFFGPGTRLTVL.

This sequence joins TRBV4-3 and TRBJ2-7, with a possible D match to TRBD2 (5 bases). CDR1 LGHNA and CDR2 YSLEER come from the germline V gene. This CDR3 spans 16 amino acids. Deletions cut 0 bases from V and 2 bases from J, with 14 bases between. CDR3 loop: CASSQDRGIGTYEQYF. The CDR3 nucleotides read TGCGCCAGCAGCCAAGATCGGGGAATCGGGACCTACGAGCAGTACTTC.

In this sample, this clone turned up once. V gene TRBV7-2 combines with J gene TRBJ2-7, with TRBD2 identical over 11 bases. This CDR3 spans 15 amino acids. V trimming: 6 bases; J trimming: 1 base; junction bases outside the gene matches: 5. Per the germline V gene, CDR1 is SGHTA and CDR2 is FQGNSA. The chain's CDR3 is CASRPLAGGSYEQYF. In DNA, the CDR3 is TGTGCCAGCAGACCTCTAGCGGGAGGTTCCTACGAGCAGTACTTC.

This clone was found once. The rearrangement uses TRBV27 and TRBJ2-7, with 9 bases matching TRBD1. The CDR3 contains 15 residues. J gave up 2 bases and V 2 bases, and 4 bases lay outside the gene matches. Per the germline V gene, CDR1 is MNHEY and CDR2 is SMNVEV (reference sequence). The CDR3 DNA reads as TGTGCCAGCAGTTTAGTCGGGACAGGGACCTACGAGCAGTACTTC. This sequence encodes CASSLVGTGTYEQYF.